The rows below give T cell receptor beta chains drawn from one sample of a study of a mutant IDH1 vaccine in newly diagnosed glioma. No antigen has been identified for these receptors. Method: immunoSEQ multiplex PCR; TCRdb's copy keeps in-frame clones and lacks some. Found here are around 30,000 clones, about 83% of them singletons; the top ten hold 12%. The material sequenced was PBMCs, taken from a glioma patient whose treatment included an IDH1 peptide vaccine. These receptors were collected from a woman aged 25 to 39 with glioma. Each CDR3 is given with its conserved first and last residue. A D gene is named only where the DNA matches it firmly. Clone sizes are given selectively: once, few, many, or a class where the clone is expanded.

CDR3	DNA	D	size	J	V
CASSLVGQGSGTGELFF	TGCGCCAGCAGCTTGGTGGGGCAGGGGTCTGGCACCGGGGAGCTGTTTTTT	.	.	TRBJ2-2	TRBV5-1
CASSPGFGNTEAFF	TGTGCCAGCTCACCGGGGTTTGGGAACACTGAAGCTTTCTTT	.	.	TRBJ1-1	TRBV18
CASSLSQGAGYGYTF	TGTGCCAGCAGCTTATCGCAAGGGGCGGGCTATGGCTACACCTTC	.	.	TRBJ1-2	TRBV7-9
CASALSTSGVAGGELFF	TGTGCCAGCGCCCTCTCGACTAGCGGGGTAGCGGGCGGGGAGCTGTTTTTT	TRBD2	.	TRBJ2-2	TRBV9
CASSLLGRGLTGEQYF	TGTGCCAGCAGCTTATTGGGGCGGGGACTGACGGGCGAGCAGTACTTC	.	.	TRBJ2-7	TRBV7-2
CASSLGSGGTIYF	TGTGCCAGCAGCTTAGGGTCAGGGGGGACCATATATTTT	TRBD1	.	TRBJ1-3	TRBV13
CASSLGQGETEAFF	TGTGCCAGCAGCTTAGGACAGGGAGAAACTGAAGCTTTCTTT	TRBD1	.	TRBJ1-1	TRBV7-6
CASTRDSNTGELFF	TGTGCCAGCACTCGGGACAGTAACACCGGGGAGCTGTTTTTT	TRBD1	.	TRBJ2-2	TRBV2
CASSWGMGQGVAEAFF	TGTGCCAGCAGTTGGGGGATGGGACAGGGGGTCGCTGAAGCTTTCTTT	TRBD1	.	TRBJ1-1	TRBV7-8
CASCEGARNQPQHF	TGTGCCAGCTGCGAGGGGGCGCGCAATCAGCCCCAGCATTTT	TRBD1	.	TRBJ1-5	TRBV14
CASSSLAGAEGTGELFF	TGTGCCAGCAGCTCTCTAGCGGGGGCCGAAGGTACCGGGGAGCTGTTTTTT	TRBD2	.	TRBJ2-2	TRBV13
CAWNRERVTTNEKLFF	TGTGCCTGGAACAGGGAAAGGGTCACAACTAATGAAAAACTGTTTTTT	.	few	TRBJ1-4	TRBV30
CASSIRAGVNQPQHF	TGTGCCAGTAGTATAAGAGCAGGGGTCAATCAGCCCCAGCATTTT	.	.	TRBJ1-5	TRBV19
CASRMGDRGYTF	TGTGCCAGCAGAATGGGGGATCGAGGCTACACCTTC	.	.	TRBJ1-2	TRBV2
CASGLGDSQETQYF	TGTGCTAGTGGTTTGGGCGACAGCCAAGAGACCCAGTACTTC	.	.	TRBJ2-5	TRBV12-5
CASSPSEGNNGYTF	TGTGCCAGCAGCCCTTCGGAGGGGAATAATGGCTACACCTTC	.	.	TRBJ1-2	TRBV5-5
CASSLGAIQETQYF	TGCGCCAGCTCCCTGGGGGCAATCCAAGAGACCCAGTACTTC	.	.	TRBJ2-5	TRBV4-1
CASSLLRDTQYF	TGTGCCAGCAGCTTACTTCGGGATACGCAGTATTTT	.	.	TRBJ2-3	TRBV7-9
CASSPLGGQAGGSGNTIYF	TGTGCCAGCAGCCCATTAGGAGGACAGGCGGGGGGGTCTGGAAACACCATATATTTT	TRBD1	.	TRBJ1-3	TRBV4-2
CASSHKGRPEQFF	TGTGCCAGCAGCCATAAGGGTCGGCCTGAGCAGTTCTTC	.	medium-sized	TRBJ2-1	TRBV13
CASSQELGNTGELFF	TGTGCCAGCAGCCAAGAACTCGGGAACACCGGGGAGCTGTTTTTT	.	.	TRBJ2-2	TRBV14
CSAYDRERQYF	TGCAGTGCTTATGACCGGGAAAGGCAGTACTTC	.	.	TRBJ2-7	TRBV20-1
CASSQGQARGGYTF	TGTGCCAGCAGTCAAGGACAGGCTAGGGGAGGCTACACCTTC	TRBD1	.	TRBJ1-2	TRBV6-5
CASGDRGNTEAFF	TGTGCCAGCGGAGACAGGGGGAACACTGAAGCTTTCTTT	TRBD1	.	TRBJ1-1	TRBV2
CASRMGAASTDTQYF	TGCGCCAGCAGGATGGGGGCGGCTAGCACAGATACGCAGTATTTT	.	.	TRBJ2-3	TRBV5-1
CASTRGGAGNNEQFF	TGTGCCAGCACTCGCGGGGGGGCGGGGAATAATGAGCAGTTCTTC	TRBD2	.	TRBJ2-1	TRBV6-5
CASSPNQQGRNTEAFF	TGCGCCAGCAGCCCCAATCAACAGGGGAGAAACACTGAAGCTTTCTTT	TRBD1	.	TRBJ1-1	TRBV5-1
CASNDRGYYNEQFF	TGTGCCAGTAACGACAGGGGGTATTACAATGAGCAGTTCTTC	TRBD1	.	TRBJ2-1	TRBV19
CASSPTDRGHEKLFF	TGTGCCAGCAGCCCAACGGACAGGGGGCATGAAAAACTGTTTTTT	TRBD1	once	TRBJ1-4	TRBV2
CASSQVGPTEAFF	TGCGCCAGCAGCCAAGTTGGTCCGACTGAAGCTTTCTTT	.	.	TRBJ1-1	TRBV4-1
CASSARGISGNTIYF	TGTGCCAGCAGCGCTAGGGGAATCTCTGGAAACACCATATATTTT	.	.	TRBJ1-3	TRBV9
CASSGGQSISGNTIYF	TGTGCCAGCAGTGGGGGACAGTCTATCTCTGGAAACACCATATATTTT	TRBD1	.	TRBJ1-3	TRBV2
CASSLGQVQETQYF	TGCGCCAGCAGCTTAGGACAGGTTCAAGAGACCCAGTACTTC	TRBD1	.	TRBJ2-5	TRBV5-1
CASSHSTGGPYEQYF	TGCGCCAGCAGCCACTCGACAGGGGGCCCCTACGAGCAGTACTTC	TRBD1	.	TRBJ2-7	TRBV4-1
CASKQGGTEAFF	TGTGCCAGTAAACAAGGTGGGACTGAAGCTTTCTTT	.	.	TRBJ1-1	TRBV19
CASSKYGQDTEAFF	TGTGCCAGCAGCAAGTATGGACAGGACACTGAAGCTTTCTTT	TRBD1	.	TRBJ1-1	TRBV4-2
CASNPEGNQPQHF	TGTGCCAGCAACCCAGAGGGAAATCAGCCCCAGCATTTT	.	once	TRBJ1-5	TRBV6-5
CASSSDSRAGNTIYF	TGTGCCAGCAGCTCGGACAGCAGGGCCGGGAACACCATATATTTT	.	.	TRBJ1-3	TRBV11-2
CASSPRAYPDTQYF	TGCGCCAGCAGCCCGAGGGCATACCCAGATACGCAGTATTTT	.	.	TRBJ2-3	TRBV5-1
CASSEGEISPGELFF	TGTGCCAGCAGTGAGGGGGAGATTAGTCCCGGGGAGCTGTTTTTT	.	.	TRBJ2-2	TRBV2
CSTPGTSGENIQYF	TGCAGCACCCCCGGGACCTCGGGGGAAAACATTCAGTACTTC	.	.	TRBJ2-4	TRBV29-1
CASRPGTTPYEQYF	TGTGCCAGCAGGCCGGGCACAACTCCCTACGAGCAGTACTTC	.	.	TRBJ2-7	TRBV6-1
CASSLHSGAGEQFF	TGCGCCAGCAGCTTACATAGCGGGGCGGGTGAGCAGTTCTTC	TRBD2	.	TRBJ2-1	TRBV5-1